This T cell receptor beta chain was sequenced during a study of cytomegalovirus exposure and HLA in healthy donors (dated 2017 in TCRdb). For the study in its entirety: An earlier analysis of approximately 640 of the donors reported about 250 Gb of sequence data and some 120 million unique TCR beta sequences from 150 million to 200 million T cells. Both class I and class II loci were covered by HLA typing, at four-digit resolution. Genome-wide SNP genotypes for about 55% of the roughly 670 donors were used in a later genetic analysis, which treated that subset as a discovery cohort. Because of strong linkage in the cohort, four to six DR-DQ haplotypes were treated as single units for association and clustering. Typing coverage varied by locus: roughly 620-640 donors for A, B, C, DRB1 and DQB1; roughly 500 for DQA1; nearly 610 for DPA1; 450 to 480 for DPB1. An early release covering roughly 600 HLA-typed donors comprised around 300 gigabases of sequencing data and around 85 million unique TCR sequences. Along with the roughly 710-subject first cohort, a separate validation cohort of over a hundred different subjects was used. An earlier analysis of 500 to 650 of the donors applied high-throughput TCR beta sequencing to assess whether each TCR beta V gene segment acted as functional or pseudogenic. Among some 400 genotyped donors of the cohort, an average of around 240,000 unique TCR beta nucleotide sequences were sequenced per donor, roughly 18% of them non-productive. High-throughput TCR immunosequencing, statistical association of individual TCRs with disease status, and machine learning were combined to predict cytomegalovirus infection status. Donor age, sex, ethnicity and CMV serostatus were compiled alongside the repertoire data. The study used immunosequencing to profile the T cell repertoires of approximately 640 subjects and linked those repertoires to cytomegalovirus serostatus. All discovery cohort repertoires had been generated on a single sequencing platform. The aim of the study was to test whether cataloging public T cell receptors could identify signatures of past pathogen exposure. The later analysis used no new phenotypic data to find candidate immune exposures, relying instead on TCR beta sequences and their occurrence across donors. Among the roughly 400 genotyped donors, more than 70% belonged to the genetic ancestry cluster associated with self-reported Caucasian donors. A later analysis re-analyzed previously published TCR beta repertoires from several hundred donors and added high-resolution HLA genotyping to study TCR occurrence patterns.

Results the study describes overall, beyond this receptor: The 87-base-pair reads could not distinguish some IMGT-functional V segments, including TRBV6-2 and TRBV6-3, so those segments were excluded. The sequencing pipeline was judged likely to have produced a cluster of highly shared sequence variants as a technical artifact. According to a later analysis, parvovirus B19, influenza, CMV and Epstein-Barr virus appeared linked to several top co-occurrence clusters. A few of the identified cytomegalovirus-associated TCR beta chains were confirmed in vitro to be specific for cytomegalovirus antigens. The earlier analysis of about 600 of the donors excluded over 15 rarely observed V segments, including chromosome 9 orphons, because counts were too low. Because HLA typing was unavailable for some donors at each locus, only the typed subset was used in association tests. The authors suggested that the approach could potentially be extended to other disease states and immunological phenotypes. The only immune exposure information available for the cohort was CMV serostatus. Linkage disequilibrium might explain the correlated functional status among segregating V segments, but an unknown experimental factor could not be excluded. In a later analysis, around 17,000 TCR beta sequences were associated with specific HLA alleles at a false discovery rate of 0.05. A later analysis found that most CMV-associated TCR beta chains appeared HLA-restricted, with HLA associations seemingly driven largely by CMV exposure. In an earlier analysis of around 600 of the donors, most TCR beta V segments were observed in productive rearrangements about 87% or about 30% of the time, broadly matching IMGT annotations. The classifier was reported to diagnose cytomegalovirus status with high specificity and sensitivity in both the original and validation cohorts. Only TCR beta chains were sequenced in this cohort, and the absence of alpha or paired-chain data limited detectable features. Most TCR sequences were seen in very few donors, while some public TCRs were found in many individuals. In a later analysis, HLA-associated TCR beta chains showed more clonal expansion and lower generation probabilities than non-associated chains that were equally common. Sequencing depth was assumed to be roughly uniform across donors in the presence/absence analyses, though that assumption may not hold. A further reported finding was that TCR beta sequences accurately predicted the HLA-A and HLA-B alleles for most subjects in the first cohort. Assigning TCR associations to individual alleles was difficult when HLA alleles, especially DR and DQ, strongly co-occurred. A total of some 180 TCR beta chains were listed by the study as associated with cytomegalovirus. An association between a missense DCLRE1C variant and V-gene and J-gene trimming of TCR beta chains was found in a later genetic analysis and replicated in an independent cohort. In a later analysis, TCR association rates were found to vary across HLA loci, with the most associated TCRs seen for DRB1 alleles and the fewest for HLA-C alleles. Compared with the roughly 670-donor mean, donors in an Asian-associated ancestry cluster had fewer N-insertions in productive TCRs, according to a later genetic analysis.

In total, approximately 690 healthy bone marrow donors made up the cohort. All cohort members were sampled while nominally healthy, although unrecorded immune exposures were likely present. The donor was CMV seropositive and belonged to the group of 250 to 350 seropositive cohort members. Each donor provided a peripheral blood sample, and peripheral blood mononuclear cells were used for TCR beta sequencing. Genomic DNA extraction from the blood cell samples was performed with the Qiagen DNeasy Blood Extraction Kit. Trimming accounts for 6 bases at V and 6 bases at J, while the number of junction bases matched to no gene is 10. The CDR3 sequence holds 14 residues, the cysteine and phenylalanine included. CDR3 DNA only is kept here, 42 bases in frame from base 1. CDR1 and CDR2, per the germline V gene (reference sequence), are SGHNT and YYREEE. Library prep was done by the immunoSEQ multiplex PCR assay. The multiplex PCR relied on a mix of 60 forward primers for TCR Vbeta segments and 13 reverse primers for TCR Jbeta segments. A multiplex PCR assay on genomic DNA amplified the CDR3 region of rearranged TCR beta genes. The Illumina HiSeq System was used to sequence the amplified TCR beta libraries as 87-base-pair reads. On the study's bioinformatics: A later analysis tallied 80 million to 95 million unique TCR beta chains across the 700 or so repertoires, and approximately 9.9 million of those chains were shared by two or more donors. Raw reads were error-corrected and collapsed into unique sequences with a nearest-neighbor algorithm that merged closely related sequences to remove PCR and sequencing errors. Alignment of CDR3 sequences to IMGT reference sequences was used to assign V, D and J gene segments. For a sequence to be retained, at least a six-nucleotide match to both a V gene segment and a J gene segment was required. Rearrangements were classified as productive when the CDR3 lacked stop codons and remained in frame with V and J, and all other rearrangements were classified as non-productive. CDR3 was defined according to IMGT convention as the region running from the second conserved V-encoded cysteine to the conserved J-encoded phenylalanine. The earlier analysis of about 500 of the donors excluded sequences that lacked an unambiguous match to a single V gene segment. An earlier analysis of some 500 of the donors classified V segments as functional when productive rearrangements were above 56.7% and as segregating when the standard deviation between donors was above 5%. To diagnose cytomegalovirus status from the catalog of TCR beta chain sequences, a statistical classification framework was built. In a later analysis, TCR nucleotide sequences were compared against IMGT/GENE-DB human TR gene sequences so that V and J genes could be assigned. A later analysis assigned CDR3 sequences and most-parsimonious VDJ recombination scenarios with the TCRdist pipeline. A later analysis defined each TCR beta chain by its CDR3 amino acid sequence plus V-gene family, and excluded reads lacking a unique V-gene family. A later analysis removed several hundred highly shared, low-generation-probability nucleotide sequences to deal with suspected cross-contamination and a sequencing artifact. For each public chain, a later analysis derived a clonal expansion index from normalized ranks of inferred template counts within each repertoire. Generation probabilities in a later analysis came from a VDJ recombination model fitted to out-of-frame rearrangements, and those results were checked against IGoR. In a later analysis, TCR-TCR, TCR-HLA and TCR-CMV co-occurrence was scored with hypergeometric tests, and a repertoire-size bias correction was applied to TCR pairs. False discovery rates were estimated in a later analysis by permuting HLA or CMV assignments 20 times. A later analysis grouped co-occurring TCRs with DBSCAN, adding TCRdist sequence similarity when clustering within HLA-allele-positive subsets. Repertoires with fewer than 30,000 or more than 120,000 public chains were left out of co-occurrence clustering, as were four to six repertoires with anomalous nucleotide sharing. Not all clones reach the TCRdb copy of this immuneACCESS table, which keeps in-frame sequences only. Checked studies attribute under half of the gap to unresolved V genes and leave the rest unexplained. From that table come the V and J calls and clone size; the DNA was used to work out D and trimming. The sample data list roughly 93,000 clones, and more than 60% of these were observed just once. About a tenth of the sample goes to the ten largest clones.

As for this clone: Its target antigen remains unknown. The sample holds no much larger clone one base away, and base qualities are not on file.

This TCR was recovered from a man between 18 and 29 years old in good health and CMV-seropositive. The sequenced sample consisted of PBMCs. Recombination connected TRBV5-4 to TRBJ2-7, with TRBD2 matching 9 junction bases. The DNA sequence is TGTGCCAGCAAAGAGGCGGGGGGGCTCTCCGAGCAGTACTTC. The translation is CASKEAGGLSEQYF.